This T cell receptor beta chain was obtained from a study of cytomegalovirus exposure and HLA in healthy donors listed by TCRdb under 2017. Regarding the research as a whole: According to a later analysis, the roughly 120 validation repertoires were produced on the same platform as the roughly 720 repertoires of the first cohort. The study aimed to test whether signatures of past pathogen exposure could be identified by cataloging public T cell receptors. Besides the first cohort of roughly 700 subjects, a separate validation cohort made up of over a hundred different subjects was used. To predict cytomegalovirus infection status, the study combined high-throughput TCR immunosequencing, statistical association of individual TCRs with disease status, and machine learning. Findings and caveats that apply to the study as a whole: The authors suggested that the approach could potentially be extended to other disease states and immunological phenotypes. While some public TCRs were present in many individuals, most TCR sequences turned up only very rarely across donors. In a later analysis, TCRs clustered in the first cohort were found to also tend to co-occur in the roughly 120 validation repertoires, with about 94% of cluster scores above 0. In vitro tests confirmed that a few of the cytomegalovirus-associated TCR beta chains recognize cytomegalovirus antigens. All 120 or so repertoires were used to score co-occurrence in the validation cohort in a later analysis, because that analysis had no HLA typing for the cohort. A total of 164 TCR beta chains were listed by the study as associated with cytomegalovirus. In both the original and validation cohorts, the classifier was reported to diagnose cytomegalovirus status with high specificity and sensitivity.

The method was the immunoSEQ multiplex PCR assay. In the authors' own workflow: A statistical classification framework was built for diagnosing cytomegalovirus status from the catalog of TCR beta chain sequences. This is the immuneACCESS table as TCRdb keeps it, with only in-frame sequences that have V and J called. A part of the clones is gone; compared with another copy, unresolved V genes explain less than half, and the rest is unexplained. D and trimming were read from the DNA, whereas the V and J calls and clone size are those reported in that table. The sample records about 150,000 clones, about 86% of which are singletons. The leading ten clones occupy approximately 2% of the sample. The donors were included in the validation cohort of 90 to 150 subjects, a group kept apart from the approximately 700-subject first cohort. Trimming takes 2 bases from V and 0 bases from J, and the germline ends sit 6 bases apart. From cysteine to phenylalanine, the CDR3 is 14 amino acids long. The entry retains the CDR3 DNA only, 42 bases that are in frame from base 1. Sequences PRHDT (CDR1) and FYEKMQ (CDR2) are obtained from the germline V gene (reference sequence).

Turning to this clone: No antigen is known for it. No clone much larger than this one lies a single base away; base qualities are absent.

The specimen was PBMCs. The receptor's source is a human donor in good health. The sequence is built from TRBV13 and TRBJ2-3; matching of 5 bases hints at TRBD2 as the D gene. The CDR3 region: CASSLSSSTDTQYF. The nucleotide sequence is TGTGCCAGCAGCTTATCTAGCAGCACAGATACGCAGTATTTT.